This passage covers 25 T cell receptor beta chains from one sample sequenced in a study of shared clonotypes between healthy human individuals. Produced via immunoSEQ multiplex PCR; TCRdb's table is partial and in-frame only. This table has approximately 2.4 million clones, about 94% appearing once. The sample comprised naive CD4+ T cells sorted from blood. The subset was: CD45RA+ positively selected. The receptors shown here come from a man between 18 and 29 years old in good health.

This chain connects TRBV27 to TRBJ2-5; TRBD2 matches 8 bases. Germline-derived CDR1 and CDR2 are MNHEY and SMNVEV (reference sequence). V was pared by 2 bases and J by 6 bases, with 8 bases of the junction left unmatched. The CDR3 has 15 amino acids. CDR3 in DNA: TGTGCCAGCAGTTTAACCGGCGGGGGGAGGCAGACCCAGTACTTC. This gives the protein CASSLTGGGRQTQYF.

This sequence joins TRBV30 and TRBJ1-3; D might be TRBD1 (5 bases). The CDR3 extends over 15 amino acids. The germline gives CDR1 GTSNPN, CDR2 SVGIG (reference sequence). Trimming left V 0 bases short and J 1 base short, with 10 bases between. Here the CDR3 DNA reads TGTGCCTGGAGTGTGCTCTCAGGGTCTGGAAACACCATATATTTT. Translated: CAWSVLSGSGNTIYF.

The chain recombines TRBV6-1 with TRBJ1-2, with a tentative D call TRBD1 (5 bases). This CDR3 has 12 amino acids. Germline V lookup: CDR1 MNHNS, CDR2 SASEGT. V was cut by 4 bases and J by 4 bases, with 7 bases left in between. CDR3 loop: CASSVDSYGYTF. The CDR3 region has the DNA TGTGCCAGCAGTGTCGACAGCTATGGCTACACCTTC.

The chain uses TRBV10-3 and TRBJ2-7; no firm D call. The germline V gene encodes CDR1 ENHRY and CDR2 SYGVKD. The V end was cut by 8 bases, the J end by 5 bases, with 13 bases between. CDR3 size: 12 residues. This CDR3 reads CAIAAGANEQYF. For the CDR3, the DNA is TGTGCCATCGCGGCAGGAGCTAACGAGCAGTACTTC.

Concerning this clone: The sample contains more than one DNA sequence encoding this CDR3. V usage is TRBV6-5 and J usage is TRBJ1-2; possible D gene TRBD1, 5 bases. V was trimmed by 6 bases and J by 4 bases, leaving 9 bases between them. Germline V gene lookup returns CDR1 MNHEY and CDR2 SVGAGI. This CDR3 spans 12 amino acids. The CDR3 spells CASRRGGYGYTF. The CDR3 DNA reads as TGTGCCAGCAGACGGGGGGGCTATGGCTACACCTTC.

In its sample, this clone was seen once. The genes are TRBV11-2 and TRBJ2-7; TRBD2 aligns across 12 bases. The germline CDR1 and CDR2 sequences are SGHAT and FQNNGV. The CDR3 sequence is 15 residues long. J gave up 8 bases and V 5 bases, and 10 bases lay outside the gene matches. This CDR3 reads CASSTPSGGADKQYF. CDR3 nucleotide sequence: TGTGCCAGCAGCACCCCTAGCGGGGGGGCCGATAAGCAGTACTTC.

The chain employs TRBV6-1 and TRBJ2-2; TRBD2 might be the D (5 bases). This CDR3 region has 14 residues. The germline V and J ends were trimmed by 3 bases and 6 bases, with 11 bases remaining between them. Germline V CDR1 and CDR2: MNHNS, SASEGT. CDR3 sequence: CASSEDFRPGELFF. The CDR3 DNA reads TGTGCCAGCAGTGAGGACTTTCGGCCCGGGGAGCTGTTTTTT.

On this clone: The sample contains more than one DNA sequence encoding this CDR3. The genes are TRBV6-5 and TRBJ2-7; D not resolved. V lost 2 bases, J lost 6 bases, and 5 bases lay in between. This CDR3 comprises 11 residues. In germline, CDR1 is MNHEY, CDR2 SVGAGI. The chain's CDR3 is CASSYGVEQYF. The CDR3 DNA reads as TGTGCCAGCAGTTACGGAGTCGAGCAGTACTTC.

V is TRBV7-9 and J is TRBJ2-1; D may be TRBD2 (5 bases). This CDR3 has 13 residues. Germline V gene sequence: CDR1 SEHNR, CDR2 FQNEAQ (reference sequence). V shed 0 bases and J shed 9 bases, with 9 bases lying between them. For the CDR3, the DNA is TGTGCCAGCAGCTTAGCGCCGGGAACTGAGCAGTTCTTC. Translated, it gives CASSLAPGTEQFF.

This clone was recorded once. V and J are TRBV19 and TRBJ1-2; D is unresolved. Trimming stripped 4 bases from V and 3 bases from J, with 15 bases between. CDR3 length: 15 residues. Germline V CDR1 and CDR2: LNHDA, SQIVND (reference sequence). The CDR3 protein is CASSTEGPSDYGYTF. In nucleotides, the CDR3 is TGTGCCAGTAGTACGGAAGGGCCTTCGGACTATGGCTACACCTTC. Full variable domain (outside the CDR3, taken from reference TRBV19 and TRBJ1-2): DGGITQSPKYLFRKEGQNVTLSCEQNLNHDAMYWYRQDPGQGLRLIYYSQIVNDFQKGDIAEGYSVSREKKESFPLTVTSAQKNPTAFYLCASSTEGPSDYGYTFGSGTRLTVV.

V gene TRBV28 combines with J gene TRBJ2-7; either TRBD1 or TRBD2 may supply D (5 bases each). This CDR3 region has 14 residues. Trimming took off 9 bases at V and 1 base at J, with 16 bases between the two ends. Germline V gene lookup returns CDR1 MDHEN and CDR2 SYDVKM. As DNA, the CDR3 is TGTGCCAGTGGGGGTGGTTCGATTTCCTACGAGCAGTACTTC. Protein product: CASGGGSISYEQYF.

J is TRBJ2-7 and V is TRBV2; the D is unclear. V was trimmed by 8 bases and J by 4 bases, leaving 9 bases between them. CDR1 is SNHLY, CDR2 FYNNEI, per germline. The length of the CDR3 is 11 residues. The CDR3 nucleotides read TGTGCCAGCCGATACAATTACGAGCAGTACTTC. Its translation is CASRYNYEQYF.

In nucleotides, the CDR3 is TGCGCCAGCAGCTTGACTAGCGGGAGTTATCCCGGGGAGCTGTTTTTT. Translation gives CASSLTSGSYPGELFF. V is TRBV5-1 and J is TRBJ2-2; 11 nucleotides match TRBD2. Trimming cost V 1 base and J 6 bases; bases outside gene matches: 5. Looked up from germline, CDR1 is SGHRS and CDR2 is YFSETQ. This CDR3 has 16 residues.

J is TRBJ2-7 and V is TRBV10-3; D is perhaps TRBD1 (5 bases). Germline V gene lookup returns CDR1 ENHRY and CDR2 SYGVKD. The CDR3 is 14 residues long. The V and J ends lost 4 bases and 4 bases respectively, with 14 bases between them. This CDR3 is CAISVLGPWYEQYF. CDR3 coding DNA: TGTGCCATCAGTGTCCTGGGGCCCTGGTACGAGCAGTACTTC.

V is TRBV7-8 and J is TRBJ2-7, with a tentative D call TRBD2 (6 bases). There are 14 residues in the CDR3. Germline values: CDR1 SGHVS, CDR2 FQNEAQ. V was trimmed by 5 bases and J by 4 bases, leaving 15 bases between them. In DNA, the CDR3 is TGTGCCAGCAGCCCTAGCGAGAAATCGTACGAGCAGTACTTC. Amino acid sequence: CASSPSEKSYEQYF.

This CDR3 reads CASSPLGTGHEQYF. The DNA of the CDR3 is TGTGCCAGCTCACCACTGGGGACAGGGCACGAGCAGTACTTC. The J gene is TRBJ2-7, the V gene TRBV18, with TRBD1 matching 9 bases. The CDR3 runs 14 residues. V lost 1 base, J lost 5 bases, and 3 bases stayed unmatched. In germline, CDR1 is KGHSH, CDR2 LQKENI.

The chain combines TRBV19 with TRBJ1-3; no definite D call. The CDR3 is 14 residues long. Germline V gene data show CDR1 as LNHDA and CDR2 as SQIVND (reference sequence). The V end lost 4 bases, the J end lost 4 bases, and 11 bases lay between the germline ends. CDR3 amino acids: CASSTAGLGNTIYF. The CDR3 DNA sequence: TGTGCCAGTAGTACCGCCGGGCTAGGAAACACCATATATTTT.

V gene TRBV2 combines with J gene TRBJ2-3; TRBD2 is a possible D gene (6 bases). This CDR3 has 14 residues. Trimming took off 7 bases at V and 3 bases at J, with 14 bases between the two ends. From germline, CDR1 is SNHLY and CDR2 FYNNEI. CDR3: CASTAGPPTDTQYF. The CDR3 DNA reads TGTGCCAGCACTGCGGGACCACCTACAGATACGCAGTATTTT.

CDR3 in amino acids: CASSYSSAGGPYEQYF. For the CDR3, the DNA is TGTGCCAGCAGTTACTCCTCAGCGGGAGGGCCTTACGAGCAGTACTTC. The V gene is TRBV6-5, the J gene TRBJ2-7, with TRBD2 matching over 10 bases. The CDR3 runs 16 residues. Trimming removed 0 bases from V and 4 bases from J; junction bases left unmatched: 6. Germline-derived CDR1 and CDR2 are MNHEY and SVGAGI.

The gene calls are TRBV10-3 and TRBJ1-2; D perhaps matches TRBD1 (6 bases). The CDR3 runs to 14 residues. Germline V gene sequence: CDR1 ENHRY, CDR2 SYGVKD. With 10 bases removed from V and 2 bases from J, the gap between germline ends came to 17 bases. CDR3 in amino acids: CARSETGDNYGYTF. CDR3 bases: TGTGCCAGATCAGAGACAGGAGACAACTATGGCTACACCTTC.

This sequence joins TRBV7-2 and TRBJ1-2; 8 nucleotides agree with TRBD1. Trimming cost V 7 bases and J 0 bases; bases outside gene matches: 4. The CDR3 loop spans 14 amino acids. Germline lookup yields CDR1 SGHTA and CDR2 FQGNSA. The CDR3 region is CASTPDRANYGYTF. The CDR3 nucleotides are TGTGCCAGCACCCCGGACAGGGCTAACTATGGCTACACCTTC. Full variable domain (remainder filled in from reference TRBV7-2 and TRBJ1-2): GAGVSQSPSNKVTEKGKDVELRCDPISGHTALYWYRQSLGQGLEFLIYFQGNSAPDKSGLPSDRFSAERTGGSVSTLTIQRTQQEDSAVYLCASTPDRANYGYTFGSGTRLTVV.

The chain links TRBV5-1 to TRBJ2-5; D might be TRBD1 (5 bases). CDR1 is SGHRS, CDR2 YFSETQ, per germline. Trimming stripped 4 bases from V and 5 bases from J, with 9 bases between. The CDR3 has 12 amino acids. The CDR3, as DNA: TGCGCCAGCAGCGAGGACATTGAGACCCAGTACTTC. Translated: CASSEDIETQYF.

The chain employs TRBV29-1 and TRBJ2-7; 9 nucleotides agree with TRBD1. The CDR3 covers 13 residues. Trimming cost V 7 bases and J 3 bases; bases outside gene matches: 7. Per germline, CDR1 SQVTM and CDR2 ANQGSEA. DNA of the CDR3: TGCAGCGCCACCGGGACAGGGATCTACGAGCAGTACTTC. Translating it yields CSATGTGIYEQYF.

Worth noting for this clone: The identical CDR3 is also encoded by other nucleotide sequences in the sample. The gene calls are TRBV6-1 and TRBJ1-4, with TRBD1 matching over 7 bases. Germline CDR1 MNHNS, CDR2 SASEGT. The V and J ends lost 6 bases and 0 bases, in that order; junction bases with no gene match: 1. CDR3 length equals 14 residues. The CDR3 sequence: CASRGTATNEKLFF. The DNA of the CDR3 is TGTGCCAGCAGGGGGACAGCAACTAATGAAAAACTGTTTTTT.

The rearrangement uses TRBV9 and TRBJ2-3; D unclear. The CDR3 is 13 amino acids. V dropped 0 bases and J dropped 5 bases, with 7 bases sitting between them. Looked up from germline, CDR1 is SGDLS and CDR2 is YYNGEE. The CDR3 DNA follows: TGTGCCAGCAGCGTAGATTTTGTAGATACGCAGTATTTT. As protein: CASSVDFVDTQYF.